This T cell receptor (beta chain) was profiled in a study of control samples from healthy donors and cancer patients. The CDR3 consists of 16 residues. Unmatched junction bases numbered 10, after V lost 6 bases and J lost 5 bases. The germline V gene encodes CDR1 WSHSY and CDR2 SAAADI. TCRdb keeps only in-frame clones here, not all; method: immunoSEQ multiplex PCR. This sample has about 130,000 clones, with 80% to 95% found just once. The receptor was isolated from a man aged 18 to 30 in good health. The specimen was blood. V and J are TRBV10-2 and TRBJ1-2; 12 bases match TRBD1. CDR3 bases: TGCGCCAGCAGGGGACAGGGGGCCACAGTTCAATATGGCTACACCTTC. Protein: CASRGQGATVQYGYTF.